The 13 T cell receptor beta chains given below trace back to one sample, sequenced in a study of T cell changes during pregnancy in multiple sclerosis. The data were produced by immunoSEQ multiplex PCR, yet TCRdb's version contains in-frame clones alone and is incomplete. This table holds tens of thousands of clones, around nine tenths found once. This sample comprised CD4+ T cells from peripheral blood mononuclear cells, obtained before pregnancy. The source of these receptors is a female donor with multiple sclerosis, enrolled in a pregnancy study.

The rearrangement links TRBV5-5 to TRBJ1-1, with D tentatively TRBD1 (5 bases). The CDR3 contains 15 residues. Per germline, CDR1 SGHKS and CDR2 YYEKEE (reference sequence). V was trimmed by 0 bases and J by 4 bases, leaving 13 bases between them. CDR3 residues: CASSLEKEGSTEAFF. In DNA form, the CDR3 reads TGTGCCAGCAGCTTGGAGAAGGAGGGGAGCACTGAAGCTTTCTTT.

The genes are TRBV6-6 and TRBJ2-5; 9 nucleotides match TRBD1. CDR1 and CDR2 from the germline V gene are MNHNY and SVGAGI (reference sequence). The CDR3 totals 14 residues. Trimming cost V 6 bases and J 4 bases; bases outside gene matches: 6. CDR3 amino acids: CASRQGQGTETQYF. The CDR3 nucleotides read TGTGCCAGCAGACAGGGACAGGGCACAGAGACCCAGTACTTC.

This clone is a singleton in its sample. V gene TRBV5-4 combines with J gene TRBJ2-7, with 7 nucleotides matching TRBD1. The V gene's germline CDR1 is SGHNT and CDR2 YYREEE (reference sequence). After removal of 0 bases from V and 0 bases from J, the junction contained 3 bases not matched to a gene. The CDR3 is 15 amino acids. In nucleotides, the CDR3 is TGTGCCAGCAGCTTGGATTGGGACAGCTCCTACGAGCAGTACTTC. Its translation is CASSLDWDSSYEQYF.

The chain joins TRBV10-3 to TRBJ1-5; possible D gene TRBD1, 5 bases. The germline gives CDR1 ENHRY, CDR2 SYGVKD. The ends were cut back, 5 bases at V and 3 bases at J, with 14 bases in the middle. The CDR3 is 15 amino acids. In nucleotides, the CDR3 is TGTGCCATCAGTATGGAAGGGGCGGCCAATCAGCCCCAGCATTTT. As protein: CAISMEGAANQPQHF.

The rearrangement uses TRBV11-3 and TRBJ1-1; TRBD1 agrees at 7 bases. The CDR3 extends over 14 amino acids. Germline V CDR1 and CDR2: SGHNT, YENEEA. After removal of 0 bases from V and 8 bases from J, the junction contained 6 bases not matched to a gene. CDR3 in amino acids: CASSLERQGNEAFF. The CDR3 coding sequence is TGTGCCAGCAGCTTAGAGAGACAGGGAAACGAAGCTTTCTTT.

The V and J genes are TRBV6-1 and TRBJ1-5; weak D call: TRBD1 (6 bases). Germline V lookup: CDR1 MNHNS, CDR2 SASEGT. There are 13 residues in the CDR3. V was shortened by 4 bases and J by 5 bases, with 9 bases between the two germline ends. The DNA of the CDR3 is TGTGCCAGCAGTGGCCGACAGGATCAGCCCCAGCATTTT. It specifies CASSGRQDQPQHF.

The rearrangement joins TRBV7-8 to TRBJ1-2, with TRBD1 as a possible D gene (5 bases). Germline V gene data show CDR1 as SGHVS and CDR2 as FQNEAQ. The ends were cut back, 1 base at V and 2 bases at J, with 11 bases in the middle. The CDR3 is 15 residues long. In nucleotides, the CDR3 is TGTGCCAGCAGCTTAGGGTTTAACAGGAACTATGGCTACACCTTC. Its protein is CASSLGFNRNYGYTF.

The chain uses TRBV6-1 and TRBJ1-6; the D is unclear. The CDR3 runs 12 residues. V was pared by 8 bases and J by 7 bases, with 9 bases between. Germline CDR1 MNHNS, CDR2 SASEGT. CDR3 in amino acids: CASCLFNSPLHF. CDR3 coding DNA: TGTGCCAGCTGCCTATTCAATTCACCCCTCCACTTT.

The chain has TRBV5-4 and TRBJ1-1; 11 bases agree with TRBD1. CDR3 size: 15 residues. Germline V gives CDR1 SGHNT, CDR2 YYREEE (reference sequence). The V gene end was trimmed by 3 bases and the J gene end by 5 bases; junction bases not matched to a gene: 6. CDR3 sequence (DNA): TGTGCCAGCAGCTCCGGGACAGGGGGGGGGACTGAAGCTTTCTTT. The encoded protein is CASSSGTGGGTEAFF.

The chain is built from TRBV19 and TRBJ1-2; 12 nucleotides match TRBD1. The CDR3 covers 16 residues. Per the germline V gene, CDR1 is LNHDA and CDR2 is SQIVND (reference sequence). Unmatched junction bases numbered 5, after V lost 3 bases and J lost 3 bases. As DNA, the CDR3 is TGTGCCAGTAGTATTTCCGGGACAGGGGGCCACTATGGCTACACCTTC. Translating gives CASSISGTGGHYGYTF.

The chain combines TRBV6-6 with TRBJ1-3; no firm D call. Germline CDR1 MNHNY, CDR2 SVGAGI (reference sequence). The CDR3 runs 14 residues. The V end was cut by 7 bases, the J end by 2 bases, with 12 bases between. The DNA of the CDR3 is TGTGCCAGCACCAACCTAGGAGCTGGAAACACCATATATTTT. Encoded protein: CASTNLGAGNTIYF.

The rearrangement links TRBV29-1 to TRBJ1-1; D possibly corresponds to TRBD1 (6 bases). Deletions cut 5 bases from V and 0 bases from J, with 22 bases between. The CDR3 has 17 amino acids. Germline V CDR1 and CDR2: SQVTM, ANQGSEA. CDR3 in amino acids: CSVPRGGAATMNTEAFF. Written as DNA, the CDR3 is TGCAGCGTTCCCCGAGGGGGGGCAGCAACTATGAACACTGAAGCTTTCTTT.

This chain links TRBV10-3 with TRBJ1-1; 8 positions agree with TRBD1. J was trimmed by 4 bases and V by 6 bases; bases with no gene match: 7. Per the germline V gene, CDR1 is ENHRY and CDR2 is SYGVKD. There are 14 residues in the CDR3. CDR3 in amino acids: CAIRSGQGGTEAFF. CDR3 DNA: TGTGCCATCAGATCCGGACAGGGAGGCACTGAAGCTTTCTTT.